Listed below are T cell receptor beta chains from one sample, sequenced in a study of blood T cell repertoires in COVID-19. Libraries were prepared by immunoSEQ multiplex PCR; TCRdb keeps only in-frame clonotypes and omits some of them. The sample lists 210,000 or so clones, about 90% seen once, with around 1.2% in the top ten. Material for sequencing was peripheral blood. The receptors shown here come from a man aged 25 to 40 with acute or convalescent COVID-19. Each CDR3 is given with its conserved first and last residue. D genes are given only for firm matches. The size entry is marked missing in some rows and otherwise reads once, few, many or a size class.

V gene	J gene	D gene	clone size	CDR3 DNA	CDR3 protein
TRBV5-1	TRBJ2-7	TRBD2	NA	TGCGCCAGCAGCTTGTCTAGCGGGAGGTACGAGCAGTACTTC	CASSLSSGRYEQYF
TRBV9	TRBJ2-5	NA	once	TGTGCCAGCAGCGTAACATTCCAAGAGACCCAGTACTTC	CASSVTFQETQYF
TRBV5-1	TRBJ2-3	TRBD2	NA	TGCGCCAGCAGCTTGGACCCGGGGGGAAATACGCAGTATTTT	CASSLDPGGNTQYF
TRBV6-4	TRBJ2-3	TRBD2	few	TGTGCCAGCAGTGGGACTAGCGGGGGCACAGATACGCAGTATTTT	CASSGTSGGTDTQYF
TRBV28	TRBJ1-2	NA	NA	TGTGCCAGCAGTTCCCCGGTGAGCTACACCTTC	CASSSPVSYTF
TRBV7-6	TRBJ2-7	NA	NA	TGTGCCAGCAGCCCCACGGCGGGGTTCCCCTACGAGCAGTACTTC	CASSPTAGFPYEQYF
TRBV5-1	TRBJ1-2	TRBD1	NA	TGCGCCAGCAGCTTAAGGCCTGACAGGGCAGGCTATGGCTACACCTTC	CASSLRPDRAGYGYTF
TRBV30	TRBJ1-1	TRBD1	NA	TGTGCCTGGAGTGTAACGGACAGGGTGACTGAAGCTTTCTTT	CAWSVTDRVTEAFF
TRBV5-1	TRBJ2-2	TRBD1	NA	TGCGCCAGCAGGAGGGACAGTTGGACCGGGGAGCTGTTTTTT	CASRRDSWTGELFF
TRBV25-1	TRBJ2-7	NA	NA	TGTGCCAGCAGTTCAACCCCCAGGGGAGACGAGCAGTACTTC	CASSSTPRGDEQYF
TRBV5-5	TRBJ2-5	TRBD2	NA	TGTGCCAGCAGCTTCGGACTAGCGGAGGGGGAGACCCAGTACTTC	CASSFGLAEGETQYF
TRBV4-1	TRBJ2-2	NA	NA	TGCGCCAGCAGCCAATGGACTAAAGGGGCCGGGGAGCTGTTTTTT	CASSQWTKGAGELFF
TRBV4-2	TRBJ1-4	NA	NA	TGTGCCAGCAGCCAAGGGGGGTCGGGGGAGACTAATGAAAAACTGTTTTTT	CASSQGGSGETNEKLFF
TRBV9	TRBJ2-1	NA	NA	TGTGCCAGCAGCGTAAGCGACCTCAATGAGCAGTTCTTC	CASSVSDLNEQFF
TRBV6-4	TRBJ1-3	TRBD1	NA	TGTGCCAGCAGTGCTAACAGGGGCCCCTGGGGAAACACCATATATTTT	CASSANRGPWGNTIYF
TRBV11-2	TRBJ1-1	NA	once	TGTGCCAGCAGCTACGGACAGAACTTTAAGAACACTGAAGCTTTCTTT	CASSYGQNFKNTEAFF
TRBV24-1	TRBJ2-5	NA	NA	TGTGCCACCAGTGATCCAACAGATATACAAGAGACCCAGTACTTC	CATSDPTDIQETQYF
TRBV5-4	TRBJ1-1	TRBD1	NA	TGTGCCAGCAGCGCGAAGGACAGGACGAACACTGAAGCTTTCTTT	CASSAKDRTNTEAFF
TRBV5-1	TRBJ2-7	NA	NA	TGCGCCAGCAGCCCAGAGGTTTTCTACGAGCAGTACTTC	CASSPEVFYEQYF
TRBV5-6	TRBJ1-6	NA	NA	TGTGCCAGCAGCTCAGGACTGCATCCAAGTAATTCACCCCTCCACTTT	CASSSGLHPSNSPLHF
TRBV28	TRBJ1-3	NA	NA	TGTGCCACGAATCAGGGCCGCTCTGGAAACACCATATATTTT	CATNQGRSGNTIYF
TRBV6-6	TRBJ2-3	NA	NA	TGTGCCAGCAGTTACGAAGAGAAAAGCACAGATACGCAGTATTTT	CASSYEEKSTDTQYF
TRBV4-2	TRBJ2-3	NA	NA	TGTGCCAGCAGCCAACTGCTATACACAGATACGCAGTATTTT	CASSQLLYTDTQYF
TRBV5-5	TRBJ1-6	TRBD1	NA	TGTGCCAGCAGCTTGCGGCGACAGGGGGGCCAGCCCCTCCACTTT	CASSLRRQGGQPLHF
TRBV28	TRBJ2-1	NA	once	TGTGCCAGCAGCCTGACAGTTACCACTATTGGGCTGTTCTTC	CASSLTVTTIGLFF
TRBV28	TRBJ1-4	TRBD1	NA	TGTGCCAGCAGTTTCGGGACAGGGTGGATTGAAAAACTGTTTTTT	CASSFGTGWIEKLFF
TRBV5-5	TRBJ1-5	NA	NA	TGTGCCAGCAGCTTGTACACCAATCAGCCCCAGCATTTT	CASSLYTNQPQHF
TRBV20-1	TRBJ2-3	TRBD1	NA	TGCAGTGCTAAGACAGGGTATACGCAGTATTTT	CSAKTGYTQYF
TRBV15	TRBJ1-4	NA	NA	TGTGCCACCAGCAGATCCACCCTGACAATCAGGCCTAATGAAAAACTGTTTTTT	CATSRSTLTIRPNEKLFF
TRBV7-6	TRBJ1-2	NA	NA	TGTGCCAGCAGCTTAATTACGGACGAGGGTGAAAACTATGGCTACACCTTC	CASSLITDEGENYGYTF
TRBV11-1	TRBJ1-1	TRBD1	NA	TGTGCCAGCAGCTTATTGGGGGACAGGGACACTGAAGCTTTCTTT	CASSLLGDRDTEAFF
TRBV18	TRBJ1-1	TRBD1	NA	TGTGCCAGCTCACAGGACAGGGCAGGCGGCACTGAAGCTTTCTTT	CASSQDRAGGTEAFF
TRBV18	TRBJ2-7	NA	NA	TGTGCCAGCTCACCATGGAGGACGGAGGAGCAGTACTTC	CASSPWRTEEQYF
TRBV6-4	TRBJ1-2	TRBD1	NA	TGTGCCAGCAGTGATGGGGACAGGGTTTGGTATGGCTACACCTTC	CASSDGDRVWYGYTF